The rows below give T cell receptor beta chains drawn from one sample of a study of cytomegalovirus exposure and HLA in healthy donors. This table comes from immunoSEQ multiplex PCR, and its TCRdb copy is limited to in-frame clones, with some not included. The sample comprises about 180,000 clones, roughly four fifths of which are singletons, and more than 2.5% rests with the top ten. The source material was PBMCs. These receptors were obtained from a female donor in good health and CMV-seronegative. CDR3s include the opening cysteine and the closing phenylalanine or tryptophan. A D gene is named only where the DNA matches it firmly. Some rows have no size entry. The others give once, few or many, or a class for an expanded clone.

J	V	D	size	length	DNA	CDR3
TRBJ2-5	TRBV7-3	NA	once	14	TGTGCCAGCAGCTTCTCCGAGACTACAGAGACCCAGTACTTC	CASSFSETTETQYF
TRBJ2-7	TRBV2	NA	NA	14	TGTGCCAGCACGAGGGACTCCGCCCTTCGCGAGCAGTACTTC	CASTRDSALREQYF
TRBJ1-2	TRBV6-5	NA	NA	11	TGTGCCAGCCGTTTCGGGGTTGGCTACACCTTC	CASRFGVGYTF
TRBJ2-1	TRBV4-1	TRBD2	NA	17	TGCGCCAGCAGCCAAGATAGAGGCGGGAGCTGGTACAATGAGCAGTTCTTC	CASSQDRGGSWYNEQFF
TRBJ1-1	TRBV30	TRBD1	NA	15	TGTGCCTGGAGTTCTCCGCAGGGGGGGAACACTGAAGCTTTCTTT	CAWSSPQGGNTEAFF
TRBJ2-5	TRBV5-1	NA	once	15	TGCGCCAGCAGCTTGATTACCTCGGGGCAAGAGACCCAGTACTTC	CASSLITSGQETQYF
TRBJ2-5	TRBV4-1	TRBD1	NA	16	TGCGCCAGCAGCCAAGACCCGGGACAGGGGGGAGAGACCCAGTACTTC	CASSQDPGQGGETQYF
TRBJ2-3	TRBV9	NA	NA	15	TGTGCCAGCAGCGCACTAGGCGGGTTTACAGATACGCAGTATTTT	CASSALGGFTDTQYF
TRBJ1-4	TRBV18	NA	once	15	TGTGCCAGCTCACCTCAGGGGCCGCCGAATGAAAAACTGTTTTTT	CASSPQGPPNEKLFF
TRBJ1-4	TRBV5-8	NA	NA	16	TGTGCCAGCAGCTTGGGCTCCGGTGCGGCTAATGAAAAACTGTTTTTT	CASSLGSGAANEKLFF
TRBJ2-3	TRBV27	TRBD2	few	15	TGTGCCAGCAGTTTAGCGACTAGCGGGGGGGATACGCAGTATTTT	CASSLATSGGDTQYF
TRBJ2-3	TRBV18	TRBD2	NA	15	TGTGCCAGCTCACCATTAGCGGGCTTCACAGATACGCAGTATTTT	CASSPLAGFTDTQYF
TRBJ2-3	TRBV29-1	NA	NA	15	TGCAGCGTTGAACGGGGGAGGGGGGGCACAGATACGCAGTATTTT	CSVERGRGGTDTQYF
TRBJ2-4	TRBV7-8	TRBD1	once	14	TGTGCCAGCAGCCAATCTGGACAGGGCAACATTCAGTACTTC	CASSQSGQGNIQYF
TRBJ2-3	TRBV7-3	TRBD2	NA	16	TGTGCCAGCAGCTGGGCCACTAGCGGGAGGGGGGATACGCAGTATTTT	CASSWATSGRGDTQYF
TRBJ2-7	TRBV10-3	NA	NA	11	TGTGCCATCAGGGAAAACTACGAGCAGTACTTC	CAIRENYEQYF
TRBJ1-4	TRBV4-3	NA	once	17	TGCGCCAGCAGCCAAGGTGGGCACGCGGGCTTTAATGAAAAACTGTTTTTT	CASSQGGHAGFNEKLFF
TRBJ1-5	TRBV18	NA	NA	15	TGTGCCAGCTCACAGGGGGTCCCTCCGAATCAGCCCCAGCATTTT	CASSQGVPPNQPQHF
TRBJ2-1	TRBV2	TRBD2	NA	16	TGTGCCAGCGGTGGTAGCGGGAGGTCCCCCCGTAATGAGCAGTTCTTC	CASGGSGRSPRNEQFF
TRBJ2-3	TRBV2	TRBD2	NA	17	TGTGCCAGCAGCGGGACTAGCGGGGGGGAAACTACAGATACGCAGTATTTT	CASSGTSGGETTDTQYF
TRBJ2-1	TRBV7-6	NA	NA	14	TGTGCCAGCAGCTTTTCTGTACGAGGGAATGAGCAGTTCTTC	CASSFSVRGNEQFF
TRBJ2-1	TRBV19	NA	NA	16	TGTGCCAGCCGGCCCGGAACCCCCGGGGTCTACAATGAGCAGTTCTTC	CASRPGTPGVYNEQFF